This T cell receptor (beta chain) was documented in a study of CD8+CD57+ T cells in acquired aplastic anemia. Study background: Recorded DNA amounts for sorted CD4+ and CD8+ cells had an average of about 3.5 ug. The study, taken as a whole, reports: Twenty-nine CD8+ CDR3 sequences were shared between patients and controls.

Germline CDR1 SNHLY, CDR2 FYNNEI. The V end was cut by 5 bases, the J end by 2 bases, with 6 bases between. The CDR3 spans 13 residues. TCR beta VDJ and CDR3 profiling used genomic DNA as template. TCRdb reprocessed the reads via MiXCR and lists one record per CDR3 protein. The data hold tens of thousands of distinct CDR3 sequences, with roughly 63% observed a single time. About this clonotype: The target antigen is unknown.

For sequencing, patients were chosen who had shown expansion of CD8+CD57+ cells by flow cytometry. Severe acquired aplastic anemia was the diagnosis recorded for all patients. The sequenced sample consisted of sorted CD4+, CD8+, or CD8+CD57+ T cells (not recorded which) from PBMCs. The receptor comes from a human donor with aplastic anemia. This chain links TRBV2 with TRBJ2-2, with D possibly matching TRBD1 (5 bases). In DNA, the CDR3 is TGTGCCAGCAGTAGGGGTAACACCGGGGAGCTGTTTTTT. It yields the protein CASSRGNTGELFF.